This entry describes one T cell receptor (beta chain). Its specificity is not known. This sample is part of a study of cytomegalovirus exposure and HLA in healthy donors. Overall study results and limits: In a later analysis, TCR association rates varied by HLA locus: DRB1 most, HLA-C fewest.

In the PCR, 60 Vbeta and 13 Jbeta primers were used. The table came from immunoSEQ multiplex PCR; TCRdb's copy has only in-frame clones and leaves some out. The sample has 200,000 to 250,000 clones; around 80% are singletons. In germline, CDR1 is SGHNT, CDR2 YENEEA. Trimming took 3 bases from V and 7 from J; bases not matched to a gene: 6. This CDR3 is 14 amino acids long. The clonotype was recovered from a woman between 40 and 50 years old in good health and CMV-seropositive. The chain uses TRBV11-3 and TRBJ2-7; 10 nucleotides match TRBD1. The sample taken for sequencing was PBMCs. CDR3 sequence reads: CASSLSRDRGEQYF. CDR3 DNA sequence: TGTGCCAGCAGCTTGTCCCGGGACAGGGGTGAGCAGTACTTC.